This T cell receptor (beta chain) was documented in a study of T cell clonality in common variable immunodeficiency. Study results and limitations: The cause of increased CVID clonality remains unclear without subpopulation sequencing. Compared with controls, CVID subjects had fewer shared TCRbeta clones. Common variable immunodeficiency TCR beta sequences reportedly had fewer deletions and N-nucleotide insertions.

To note about this clone: Its antigen is unknown. The DNA ends 3 residues before the CDR3 does, and the rest of the CDR3 is filled in from the germline J gene.

Sequencing input was equivalent genomic DNA from CVID and controls. Here immunoSEQ multiplex PCR was the method, and the copy in TCRdb shows in-frame clones only, minus some. Recorded for this sample: some 16,000 clones. The CVID group had around 16 females and 29 males, mean age 40. The CDR3 runs 13 residues. Germline V gene sequence: CDR1 DFQATT, CDR2 SNEGSKA (reference sequence). V lost 6 bases, J lost 3 bases, and 15 bases lay in between. This sequence joins TRBV20-1 and TRBJ2-7; D remains ambiguous. Source material: peripheral blood mononuclear cells. The source of this sequence is a human donor with common variable immunodeficiency. The CDR3 sequence is CSATLRAHYEQYF. CDR3 DNA (partial): TGCAGTGCCACCCTAAGGGCCCACTACGAG.